The 12 T cell receptor beta chains below all came from one sample that was sequenced in a study of blood T cell repertoires in COVID-19. Some clones are missing from TCRdb's copy, which holds only in-frame ones; the method was immunoSEQ multiplex PCR. The data show fewer than 85,000 clones, around 80% seen once. Specimen: peripheral blood. Receptors originate from a man between 60 and 75 years old with active or convalescent COVID-19.

This clone has more than one count but fewer than ten. The gene calls are TRBV10-3 and TRBJ1-1, with TRBD1 matching 8 bases. Germline lookup yields CDR1 ENHRY and CDR2 SYGVKD. Losses at the gene ends were 1 base for V and 0 bases for J; bases not matched to a gene: 4. The CDR3 contains 16 residues. The CDR3: CAISELRQGLNTEAFF. CDR3 DNA: TGTGCCATCAGTGAGTTACGACAGGGGCTGAACACTGAAGCTTTCTTT.

The chain links TRBV29-1 to TRBJ2-7; D possibly corresponds to TRBD1 (6 bases). Trimming shortened V by 6 bases and J by 3 bases, and 12 bases separated the two germline ends. CDR1 SQVTM and CDR2 ANQGSEA come from the germline V gene. The CDR3 is made up of 12 amino acids. The CDR3 sequence is CSVGTTNYEQYF. As DNA, the CDR3 is TGCAGCGTGGGGACAACAAACTACGAGCAGTACTTC.

The table lists this clone with a count of one. The V call is TRBV7-8, the J call TRBJ1-2; weak D call: TRBD1 (5 bases). Germline values: CDR1 SGHVS, CDR2 FQNEAQ. CDR3 length equals 16 residues. V was trimmed by 2 bases and J by 2 bases, leaving 15 bases between them. In nucleotides, the CDR3 is TGTGCCAGCAGCTTATCCTCGGCAGGGCCCAACTATGGCTACACCTTC. This codes for CASSLSSAGPNYGYTF. The full variable domain, in which reference TRBV7-8 and TRBJ1-2 provide the parts outside the CDR3, is GAGVSQSPRYKVAKRGQDVALRCDPISGHVSLFWYQQALGQGPEFLTYFQNEAQLDKSGLPSDRFFAERPEGSVSTLKIQRTQQEDSAVYLCASSLSSAGPNYGYTFGSGTRLTVV.

The V gene is TRBV28, the J gene TRBJ2-7, with 8 bases that match TRBD1. Germline V gives CDR1 MDHEN, CDR2 SYDVKM. The junction had 11 bases not matched to a gene; V was cut back by 6 bases and J by 7 bases. The CDR3 totals 14 residues. The CDR3 sequence: CASRMGAGGFEQYF. CDR3 nucleotides: TGTGCCAGCAGAATGGGGGCAGGGGGCTTTGAGCAGTACTTC. The full variable domain, in which reference TRBV28 and TRBJ2-7 provide the parts outside the CDR3, is DVKVTQSSRYLVKRTGEKVFLECVQDMDHENMFWYRQDPGLGLRLIYFSYDVKMKEKGDIPEGYSVSREKKERFSLILESASTNQTSMYLCASRMGAGGFEQYFGPGTRLTVT.

The gene calls are TRBV10-3 and TRBJ2-1; D uncertain. The CDR3 length is 13 residues. Trimming cost V 5 bases and J 5 bases, with 10 bases left between them. The V gene's germline CDR1 is ENHRY and CDR2 SYGVKD. Written as DNA, the CDR3 is TGTGCCATCAGTCAAAATTCGGACAATGAGCAGTTCTTC. Translation gives CAISQNSDNEQFF.

This clone was recorded once. The J gene is TRBJ1-6, the V gene TRBV5-5; 7 positions agree with TRBD1. The CDR3 runs to 15 residues. Losses at the gene ends were 0 bases for V and 8 bases for J; bases not matched to a gene: 5. The V gene's germline CDR1 is SGHKS and CDR2 YYEKEE (reference sequence). CDR3 amino acids: CASSLGDSLDSPLHF. For the CDR3, the DNA is TGTGCCAGCAGCTTGGGGGACAGCCTAGATTCACCCCTCCACTTT. The variable domain in full, completed from reference TRBV5-5 and TRBJ1-6, reads DAGVTQSPTHLIKTRGQQVTLRCSPISGHKSVSWYQQVLGQGPQFIFQYYEKEERGRGNFPDRFSARQFPNYSSELNVNALLLGDSALYLCASSLGDSLDSPLHFGNGTRLTVT.

The chain uses TRBV30 and TRBJ2-3; 8 bases are a match to TRBD1. CDR3 length: 14 amino acids. Germline values: CDR1 GTSNPN, CDR2 SVGIG (reference sequence). V trimming: 5 bases; J trimming: 2 bases; junction bases outside the gene matches: 6. CDR3 in amino acids: CAWARGQDTDTQYF. The CDR3, as DNA: TGTGCCTGGGCCCGGGGACAGGACACAGATACGCAGTATTTT.

The rearrangement joins TRBV29-1 to TRBJ2-7; TRBD2 agrees at 12 bases. The V gene's germline CDR1 is SQVTM and CDR2 ANQGSEA. This CDR3 region has 15 residues. V dropped 4 bases and J dropped 2; count of bases not matched to a gene: 6. This CDR3 reads CSVGGTSGPPYEQYF. In nucleotides, the CDR3 is TGCAGCGTTGGTGGGACTAGCGGGCCCCCCTACGAGCAGTACTTC.

V and J are TRBV28 and TRBJ1-4; TRBD1 might be the D (5 bases). The CDR3 runs 18 residues. CDR1 is MDHEN and CDR2 is SYDVKM in the germline V gene. V was pared by 4 bases and J by 4 bases, with 22 bases between. The CDR3 bases are TGTGCCAGCAGTTCCTCTCTCGGACGGGCCGGGGGTAATGAAAAACTGTTTTTT. Translation gives CASSSSLGRAGGNEKLFF. The full variable domain, with the rest looked up from reference TRBV28 and TRBJ1-4, is DVKVTQSSRYLVKRTGEKVFLECVQDMDHENMFWYRQDPGLGLRLIYFSYDVKMKEKGDIPEGYSVSREKKERFSLILESASTNQTSMYLCASSSSLGRAGGNEKLFFGSGTQLSVL.

This clone came up a few times. This chain joins TRBV7-9 and TRBJ1-5; D not resolved. CDR3 size: 15 residues. V lost 5 bases to trimming and J lost 4 bases, with 15 bases between them. The germline V gene encodes CDR1 SEHNR and CDR2 FQNEAQ (reference sequence). The CDR3: CASSPGLHENQPQHF. DNA of the CDR3: TGTGCCAGCAGCCCCGGACTCCATGAGAATCAGCCCCAGCATTTT.

This clone came up a few times. The V and J genes are TRBV6-6 and TRBJ2-7, with a weak D call TRBD1 (5 bases). Trimming removed 0 bases from V and 7 bases from J, with 10 bases in between. The CDR3 has 13 residues. Germline V gives CDR1 MNHNY, CDR2 SVGAGI (reference sequence). CDR3 bases: TGTGCCAGCAGTTACTCTCTCAGGGTGGAGCAGTACTTC. Translated, it gives CASSYSLRVEQYF.

V usage is TRBV18 and J usage is TRBJ1-1; 7 bases line up with TRBD1. V lost 6 bases and J lost 0; bases outside the gene matches: 10. The germline V gene has CDR1 KGHSH and CDR2 LQKENI. This CDR3 region has 16 residues. The CDR3 is CASSPVRGRVNTEAFF. DNA of the CDR3: TGTGCCAGCTCGCCCGTGAGGGGGCGGGTGAACACTGAAGCTTTCTTT.